Included here is one T cell receptor (beta chain) sequence, with context. Antigen unknown. This specimen belongs to a study of CXCR3-negative and CXCR3-positive naive CD8 T cells. About the study: The TRB read total, some 150 million, broke down to about 1.5 +/- 0.3 million reads per library. General study points: A higher hydrophobicity marked the TRB CDR3s of CXCR3-positive naive cells versus CXCR3-negative naive cells. The TRBV-TRBJ usage of naive CXCR3-negative and CXCR3-positive cells was similar, but that of memory cells differed. The authors found comparable surface CD5 between naive subsets and inferred TCR strength from TRB CDR3 properties.

Each TRB cDNA library was prepared by 5' RACE (with UMI labels). TCRdb reanalyzed the 5' RACE reads, giving one entry per CDR3 protein sequence and no DNA. The sample spans around 8,400 distinct CDR3 sequences; the ten largest clones claim 2% to 2.5%. With 300,000 cells each, the CD8+ T cell subsets were individually sorted in triplicate. This clonotype originated in a human donor in good health. Some clones in this sample may be carry-over from other donors' samples. The specimen was naive CXCR3+ CD8+ T cells from blood. Subset in this sample: CD45RO-CCR7+CD27+CD95- naive CD8+ T cells expressing CXCR3 (TNR3+).

Here the CDR3 reads CASSPDRRDEQFF. This chain connects TRBV28 to TRBJ2-1; TCRdb reports TRBD1, a call that lacks DNA to check it against. The germline gives CDR1 MDHEN, CDR2 SYDVKM. The CDR3 contains 13 residues.